The T cell receptor beta chain under discussion was sequenced for a study of blood T cell repertoires in COVID-19. About the study: Material from acute and convalescent COVID-19 was sourced from the United States, Italy and Spain. The analysed material was cDNA or gDNA that came from T cells, B-cell-depleted T cells, or PBMCs.

The repertoire was sequenced with immunoSEQ multiplex PCR; TCRdb's copy has only in-frame clones and lacks some. The data hold fewer than 200,000 clones, with around four fifths observed a single time. The CDR3 has 14 amino acids. Trimming took off 11 bases at V and 2 bases at J, with 16 bases between the two ends. Germline V gene lookup returns CDR1 ENHRY and CDR2 SYGVKD. The sequence was obtained from a man aged 35-49 years who had recovered from COVID-19. The chain combines TRBV10-3 with TRBJ1-5; D possibly corresponds to TRBD1 (5 bases). The sequenced sample was peripheral blood. The CDR3 spells CAVRGDLGNQPQHF. In DNA form, the CDR3 reads TGTGCCGTCCGGGGGGATTTAGGCAATCAGCCCCAGCATTTT.